The T cell receptor (beta chain) under discussion was sequenced for a study of T cells after yellow fever vaccination. The wider study: Libraries from low-cell-number fractions were prepared with the SMART-Seq v4 Ultra Low Input RNA kit. General study points: Detected again after the booster were most primary-vaccination clones, at 96% CD4 and around 91% CD8.

Concerning this clonotype itself: What it binds is not known.

In making TCR cDNA, 5'RACE template switching added a universal primer site and UMIs to it. Each CDR3 protein gets one entry after TCRdb re-called the 5' RACE reads with MiXCR. The table records fewer than 650,000 distinct CDR3 sequences, about a fifth of them present only once. The ends were cut back, 8 bases at V and 4 bases at J, with 15 bases in the middle. The CDR3 has 14 amino acids. From germline, CDR1 is SGHNT and CDR2 YYREEE (reference sequence). The clonotype originates from a man younger than 30 who received the YFV17D yellow fever vaccine. Sequences were derived from PBMCs, sampled approximately 20 days after the first yellow fever vaccination. The gene calls are TRBV5-4 and TRBJ1-4, with D possibly matching TRBD1 (6 bases). CDR3 protein: CASHRSGDNEKLFF. The CDR3 DNA is TGTGCCAGTCACCGATCAGGGGATAATGAAAAACTGTTTTTT.